This is a list of T cell receptor beta chains from one sample in a study of blood T cells in healthy people across ages. From the 5' RACE reads, TCRdb called clonotypes with MiXCR, one entry per CDR3 protein. There are around 1,900,000 distinct CDR3 sequences in the sample; about 39% occur only once, and 20% to 25% lies in the top ten. The sequenced sample was blood. The source is a human donor in good health. CDR3s leave out the opening cysteine and the closing phenylalanine or tryptophan. Fields, in order: clone size, V gene, J gene, CDR3 protein. Clone size is not always given. Where it is, it says once, few, many or a class for expanded clones.

clone_size: few; v_call: TRBV7-2; j_call: TRBJ1-2; cdr3_aa: ASSLRGSGYGYT
clone_size: -; v_call: TRBV4-2; j_call: TRBJ2-4; cdr3_aa: ASSQGAGQGWNIQY
clone_size: -; v_call: TRBV7-2; j_call: TRBJ1-2; cdr3_aa: ASSPGPGTGVDGYT
clone_size: -; v_call: TRBV12-5; j_call: -; cdr3_aa: ASRQLSAYEQY
clone_size: -; v_call: TRBV6-2/TRBV6-3; j_call: TRBJ2-5; cdr3_aa: ASSYRLDRGDQETQY
clone_size: -; v_call: TRBV9; j_call: TRBJ1-2; cdr3_aa: ASSVGPGLNYGYT
clone_size: -; v_call: TRBV6-2/TRBV6-3; j_call: TRBJ2-2; cdr3_aa: ASSRVRGQGTGELF
clone_size: many; v_call: TRBV28; j_call: TRBJ2-3; cdr3_aa: ASRPRIGGATDTQY
clone_size: -; v_call: TRBV20-1; j_call: TRBJ2-7; cdr3_aa: SARDTGGTGDYEQY
clone_size: -; v_call: TRBV7-2; j_call: TRBJ2-7; cdr3_aa: ASSKNKERIWQY
clone_size: -; v_call: TRBV7-9; j_call: TRBJ1-5; cdr3_aa: ASSLYPPGGGQPQH
clone_size: -; v_call: TRBV4-1; j_call: TRBJ1-1; cdr3_aa: ASSQNLARGTEAF
clone_size: -; v_call: TRBV12-3/TRBV12-4; j_call: -; cdr3_aa: ASSKPGHKYEQY
clone_size: -; v_call: TRBV7-2; j_call: TRBJ2-7; cdr3_aa: ASSSTSGVYNEQY
clone_size: -; v_call: TRBV7-8; j_call: TRBJ2-7; cdr3_aa: ASSSHREEGRNEQY
clone_size: -; v_call: TRBV29-1; j_call: TRBJ2-3; cdr3_aa: SVRRLFTDTQY
clone_size: few; v_call: TRBV6-5; j_call: TRBJ2-5; cdr3_aa: ASSPLQRGQGETQY
clone_size: -; v_call: TRBV3-1; j_call: TRBJ1-5; cdr3_aa: ASSRGNGPQH
clone_size: few; v_call: TRBV30; j_call: TRBJ1-2; cdr3_aa: AWSALGISDGYT
clone_size: -; v_call: TRBV12-3/TRBV12-4; j_call: TRBJ2-1; cdr3_aa: ASSLIRRGGQPNEQF
clone_size: few; v_call: TRBV6-1; j_call: -; cdr3_aa: ASRQTGRYEQY
clone_size: few; v_call: TRBV7-8; j_call: TRBJ2-6; cdr3_aa: ASSHLGRNSGANVLT
clone_size: -; v_call: TRBV18; j_call: TRBJ2-1; cdr3_aa: VSSAGTGGLNEQF
clone_size: -; v_call: TRBV7-2; j_call: TRBJ2-7; cdr3_aa: ASSPNGGGAYEQY
clone_size: -; v_call: TRBV20-1; j_call: TRBJ2-7; cdr3_aa: SASPRDRAAYEQY
clone_size: few; v_call: TRBV7-2; j_call: TRBJ1-5; cdr3_aa: ASSFAGQPQH
clone_size: -; v_call: TRBV29-1; j_call: TRBJ1-1; cdr3_aa: SIDRGWYPEAF
clone_size: -; v_call: TRBV5-1; j_call: TRBJ2-1; cdr3_aa: ASSLVSSGQF
clone_size: once; v_call: TRBV5-1; j_call: TRBJ2-7; cdr3_aa: ASSRGTGGLREQY
clone_size: -; v_call: TRBV29-1; j_call: TRBJ2-7; cdr3_aa: SVHGDRNSYEQY
clone_size: -; v_call: TRBV3-1; j_call: TRBJ2-4; cdr3_aa: ASSQSPGENIQY
clone_size: few; v_call: TRBV7-9; j_call: TRBJ1-2; cdr3_aa: ASSLQTSNYGYT
clone_size: -; v_call: TRBV4-3; j_call: TRBJ2-3; cdr3_aa: ASSQERGGGTDTQY
clone_size: -; v_call: TRBV5-1; j_call: TRBJ1-2; cdr3_aa: ASSHTSYGYT
clone_size: -; v_call: TRBV6-2/TRBV6-3; j_call: TRBJ1-1; cdr3_aa: ASSSGGREAF
clone_size: few; v_call: TRBV4-3; j_call: TRBJ2-1; cdr3_aa: ASSQVTGDSYNEQF
clone_size: -; v_call: TRBV7-7; j_call: TRBJ2-1; cdr3_aa: ASSLEQGDEQF
clone_size: few; v_call: TRBV20-1; j_call: TRBJ2-1; cdr3_aa: SASPRGGGDNEQF
clone_size: once; v_call: TRBV20-1; j_call: TRBJ2-3; cdr3_aa: SARDRLNTDTQY
clone_size: few; v_call: TRBV20-1; j_call: TRBJ2-5; cdr3_aa: SARAVSGGLQETQY
clone_size: -; v_call: TRBV7-2; j_call: TRBJ1-6; cdr3_aa: ASSLGFGQYNSPLH
clone_size: few; v_call: TRBV12-5; j_call: TRBJ1-1; cdr3_aa: ASGLGQGLMNTEAF
clone_size: -; v_call: TRBV20-1; j_call: TRBJ1-1; cdr3_aa: SARSAGETEAF
clone_size: -; v_call: TRBV6-6; j_call: TRBJ2-1; cdr3_aa: ASSYTPIGTGGNEQF
clone_size: -; v_call: TRBV7-2; j_call: TRBJ2-3; cdr3_aa: ASNPKGQGLDTQY
clone_size: many; v_call: TRBV27; j_call: TRBJ2-3; cdr3_aa: ASSLWSGGAGDTQY
clone_size: few; v_call: TRBV4-2; j_call: TRBJ1-2; cdr3_aa: ASSQGGLQGDYGYT
clone_size: -; v_call: TRBV6-6; j_call: TRBJ1-5; cdr3_aa: ASSPPASNQPQH
clone_size: -; v_call: TRBV6-2/TRBV6-3; j_call: TRBJ1-6; cdr3_aa: ASKTAYNSPLH
clone_size: -; v_call: TRBV4-3; j_call: TRBJ2-5; cdr3_aa: ASSQDTRTSSTQY
clone_size: -; v_call: TRBV7-9; j_call: TRBJ1-6; cdr3_aa: ASSFTTGSSYNSPLH
clone_size: few; v_call: TRBV20-1; j_call: TRBJ2-7; cdr3_aa: SARIRRGPGVYEQY
clone_size: many; v_call: TRBV24-1; j_call: TRBJ2-5; cdr3_aa: ATSDVKTQY